Listed below are T cell receptor beta chains from one sample, sequenced in a study of beta chain features in type 1 diabetes. Repertoires were generated with immunoSEQ multiplex PCR, while TCRdb's copy carries only in-frame clones and drops some. The sample has around 250,000 clones, around 22% seen once. Sequences were obtained from naive CD4+ T cells from blood. The receptors derive from a woman younger than 45 with type 1 diabetes. Each CDR3 is given with its conserved first and last residue. The D gene is left open where the match is weak. Clone size, where shown, is once, few, many, or a class for clones that have expanded.

cdr3_length	d_call	v_call	j_call	clone_size	cdr3_nt	cdr3_aa
15	TRBD2	TRBV7-3	TRBJ2-3	-	TGTGCCAGCAGCCCGAGCGGGAGTAGGGTAGATACGCAGTATTTT	CASSPSGSRVDTQYF
14	TRBD1	TRBV9	TRBJ2-5	-	TGTGCCAGCAGCCCTGACAGGGGTGGAGAGACCCAGTACTTC	CASSPDRGGETQYF
13	-	TRBV28	TRBJ1-2	-	TGTGCCAGCAGTTTATTTCAGGGATATGGCTACACCTTC	CASSLFQGYGYTF
15	TRBD2	TRBV7-2	TRBJ2-5	-	TGTGCCAGCAGCCGGGGACTAGCGGGGCAAGAGACCCAGTACTTC	CASSRGLAGQETQYF
17	TRBD1	TRBV4-2	TRBJ1-5	-	TGTGCCAGCAGCCGACAGGGGATTAAAGGCAGCAATCAGCCCCAGCATTTT	CASSRQGIKGSNQPQHF
15	TRBD1	TRBV9	TRBJ2-7	few	TGTGCCAGCAGCGTAGGGCGAGACAGGGCCTACGAGCAGTACTTC	CASSVGRDRAYEQYF
15	-	TRBV30	TRBJ2-3	-	TGTGCCTGGAGTGTCCCCGGGAGCTCCCCAGATACGCAGTATTTT	CAWSVPGSSPDTQYF
17	-	TRBV7-2	TRBJ2-5	-	TGTGCCAGCAGCTTAGTAGGTGGGGCCAGCCTTCAAGAGACCCAGTACTTC	CASSLVGGASLQETQYF
15	-	TRBV28	TRBJ2-7	-	TGTGCCAGCAGTCTCGGGACGGACAGCTCCTACGAGCAGTACTTC	CASSLGTDSSYEQYF
13	-	TRBV27	TRBJ1-1	-	TGTGCCAGCACCTTGGGCCCAGGGATGGTAGCTTTCTTT	CASTLGPGMVAFF
16	-	TRBV18	TRBJ2-7	-	TGTGCCAGCTCACCACCGGGGACTTCACAATCCTACGAGCAGTACTTC	CASSPPGTSQSYEQYF
12	-	TRBV11-2	TRBJ2-1	few	TGTGCCAGCAGCCCCCGTCTTAGTGAGCAGTTCTTC	CASSPRLSEQFF
15	TRBD2	TRBV9	TRBJ2-1	-	TGTGCCAGCAGCGTAGAACTAGCGGGGTACAATGAGCAGTTCTTC	CASSVELAGYNEQFF
13	TRBD2	TRBV29-1	TRBJ2-7	few	TGCAGCGTGGGGACTAGCGGGAGTTACGAGCAGTACTTC	CSVGTSGSYEQYF
16	-	TRBV7-3	TRBJ2-1	-	TGTGCCAGCAGCTTTTTCGGGTCAAGCTCCTACAATGAGCAGTTCTTC	CASSFFGSSSYNEQFF
10	-	TRBV28	TRBJ2-3	-	TGTGCCAGCAGCGGAGATACGCAGTATTTT	CASSGDTQYF
19	TRBD2	TRBV4-1	TRBJ2-2	-	TGCGCCAGCAGCCAGGGGCTAGCGGGAGCGCGACGGGGCACCGGGGAGCTGTTTTTT	CASSQGLAGARRGTGELFF
13	TRBD1	TRBV29-1	TRBJ2-1	few	TGCAGCGCTGACAGGGAAACCTACAATGAGCAGTTCTTC	CSADRETYNEQFF
11	-	TRBV19	TRBJ2-1	-	TGTGCCAGTAGCACCTACAATGAGCAGTTCTTC	CASSTYNEQFF
14	-	TRBV7-9	TRBJ2-7	few	TGTGCCAGCAGCTTAGAGACTGGGGCTGGGGAGCAGTACTTC	CASSLETGAGEQYF
16	TRBD2	TRBV4-1	TRBJ2-5	-	TGCGCCAGCAGCCAAGATGGAGCGGGAGGACAAGAGACCCAGTACTTC	CASSQDGAGGQETQYF
15	-	TRBV7-2	TRBJ2-4	-	TGTGCCAGCAGAGACGGACACCGAGCCAAAAACATTCAGTACTTC	CASRDGHRAKNIQYF
13	-	TRBV6-1	TRBJ2-7	-	TGTGCCAGCAGTGGCGGGATTCTATACGAGCAGTACTTC	CASSGGILYEQYF
13	-	TRBV10-3	TRBJ2-7	-	TGTGCCATCAGGGCGGGGACCAGCTACGAGCAGTACTTC	CAIRAGTSYEQYF
12	TRBD1	TRBV29-1	TRBJ1-2	-	TGCAGTTATACAGGGGGCGGGTATGGCTACACCTTC	CSYTGGGYGYTF
15	TRBD1	TRBV6-6	TRBJ1-5	few	TGTGCCAGCAGCTCTAATAGGGGGCGAGGCCAGCCCCAGCATTTT	CASSSNRGRGQPQHF
13	-	TRBV18	TRBJ1-1	few	TGTGCCAGCTCACCGGACATGAACACTGAAGCTTTCTTT	CASSPDMNTEAFF
14	-	TRBV5-1	TRBJ1-1	few	TGCGCCAGCAGCTTTCAAGGCGGAAACACTGAAGCTTTCTTT	CASSFQGGNTEAFF
14	-	TRBV4-1	TRBJ1-2	-	TGCGCCAGCAGCCAAGGCGACAGGAGTAGCGGCTACACCTTC	CASSQGDRSSGYTF
14	TRBD2	TRBV4-1	TRBJ2-7	-	TGCGCCAGCAGCAGCGGGGAGGGGATCTACGAGCAGTACTTC	CASSSGEGIYEQYF
14	-	TRBV30	TRBJ1-5	-	TGTGCCTGGGGACAGTCTTATAGCAATCAGCCCCAGCATTTT	CAWGQSYSNQPQHF
14	TRBD1	TRBV2	TRBJ2-2	-	TGTGCCAACGGTCCGGGACAGGGTCCCGGGGAGCTGTTTTTT	CANGPGQGPGELFF
17	-	TRBV21-1	TRBJ2-7	-	TGTGCCAGCAGCAAAGTATGGGAGAGCGACTTTCCCGACGAGCAGTACTTC	CASSKVWESDFPDEQYF
15	-	TRBV11-2	TRBJ2-1	-	TGTGCCAGCAGCTTAGTGGTGTTGAGGAGCAATGAGCAGTTCTTC	CASSLVVLRSNEQFF
13	-	TRBV19	TRBJ1-5	few	TGTGCCAGTACCCCTCAAGGGGATCAGCCCCAGCATTTT	CASTPQGDQPQHF
15	TRBD2	TRBV5-6	TRBJ2-1	-	TGTGCCAGCAGCCCGGGACTAGTACGTGGTAATGAGCAGTTCTTC	CASSPGLVRGNEQFF
17	TRBD2	TRBV28	TRBJ2-5	few	TGTGCCAGCAGTTTTGGTAGCGGGAGGGCCCTAGCAGAGACCCAGTACTTC	CASSFGSGRALAETQYF
14	TRBD2	TRBV7-2	TRBJ2-7	few	TGTGCCAGCAGTTCGAGCGGGAGCTCCTACGAGCAGTACTTC	CASSSSGSSYEQYF
11	TRBD1	TRBV20-1	TRBJ1-1	once	TGCAGTGCTCAGGACAGGGAAAGAGCTTTCTTT	CSAQDRERAFF
14	TRBD1	TRBV25-1	TRBJ1-4	-	TGTGCCAGCAGTGAAGACAGGGCGGATGAAAAACTGTTTTTT	CASSEDRADEKLFF
15	-	TRBV25-1	TRBJ2-7	few	TGTGCCAGCAGTGGGGTAGCGGAAAACCACTACGAGCAGTACTTC	CASSGVAENHYEQYF
12	-	TRBV25-1	TRBJ2-1	few	TGTGCCAGCAGGAAGACAGGTCTGGCGCAGTTCTTC	CASRKTGLAQFF
16	-	TRBV10-3	TRBJ1-2	few	TGTGCCATCAGTGGTATACAGGGCGCTCCCAACTATGGCTACACCTTC	CAISGIQGAPNYGYTF
19	TRBD1	TRBV28	TRBJ2-6	-	TGTGCCAGCAGATCCATGGGACAGGGTGGGCCTACTGGGGCCAACGTCCTGACTTTC	CASRSMGQGGPTGANVLTF
14	-	TRBV2	TRBJ2-2	-	TGTGCCAGCAGGAAGAGCGAGAACACCGGGGAGCTGTTTTTT	CASRKSENTGELFF
15	TRBD2	TRBV7-2	TRBJ2-3	-	TGTGCCAGCAGCTTAGTAGCGGGAGTGCCAGATACGCAGTATTTT	CASSLVAGVPDTQYF
16	-	TRBV5-1	TRBJ2-3	-	TGCGCCAGCAGCTTGGGGCCCGGACGGTCGGCGGGTACGCAGTATTTT	CASSLGPGRSAGTQYF
13	TRBD1	TRBV6-5	TRBJ1-5	few	TGTGCCGCGGGGACAGGGATTAATCAGCCCCAGCATTTT	CAAGTGINQPQHF
13	-	TRBV7-2	TRBJ2-3	-	TGTGCCAGCAGCTTCTTTTCCGCAGATACGCAGTATTTT	CASSFFSADTQYF
14	TRBD1	TRBV30	TRBJ2-5	few	TGTGCCTGGAGTGTAAACTCAGGGGGAGAGACCCAGTACTTC	CAWSVNSGGETQYF
14	TRBD2	TRBV29-1	TRBJ2-1	few	TGCAGCGACGGTAGCGGGATTACTGGCAATGAGCAGTTCTTC	CSDGSGITGNEQFF
16	TRBD2	TRBV9	TRBJ2-2	-	TGTGCCAGCAGCGTAGTTAGCGGGAGTGGCACCGGGGAGCTGTTTTTT	CASSVVSGSGTGELFF
14	TRBD1	TRBV10-3	TRBJ1-5	-	TGTGCCATCAGTGAGGGACAGGATGATCAGCCCCAGCATTTT	CAISEGQDDQPQHF
15	TRBD2	TRBV7-2	TRBJ2-3	few	TGTGCCAGCACCCACGGGGCTAGCGGGAGCGATACGCAGTATTTT	CASTHGASGSDTQYF
15	TRBD2	TRBV7-9	TRBJ2-1	few	TGTGCCAGCAGCCTCATAGGGAGTAGCGGGAGCTGGCAGTTCTTC	CASSLIGSSGSWQFF
14	-	TRBV19	TRBJ2-1	-	TGTGCCAGTAGTATATGGACACGGGGGACGATGCAGTTCTTC	CASSIWTRGTMQFF
11	TRBD2	TRBV20-1	TRBJ2-2	-	TGCAGCGCGGGAGTCCCCGGGGAGCTGTTTTTT	CSAGVPGELFF
12	TRBD2	TRBV30	TRBJ2-7	few	TGTGCCTTCGGACTAGCGGGAGCCGAGCAGTACTTC	CAFGLAGAEQYF
13	-	TRBV2	TRBJ1-5	-	TGTGCCAGCAGGGTCAGGGGAAATCAGCCCCAGCATTTT	CASRVRGNQPQHF